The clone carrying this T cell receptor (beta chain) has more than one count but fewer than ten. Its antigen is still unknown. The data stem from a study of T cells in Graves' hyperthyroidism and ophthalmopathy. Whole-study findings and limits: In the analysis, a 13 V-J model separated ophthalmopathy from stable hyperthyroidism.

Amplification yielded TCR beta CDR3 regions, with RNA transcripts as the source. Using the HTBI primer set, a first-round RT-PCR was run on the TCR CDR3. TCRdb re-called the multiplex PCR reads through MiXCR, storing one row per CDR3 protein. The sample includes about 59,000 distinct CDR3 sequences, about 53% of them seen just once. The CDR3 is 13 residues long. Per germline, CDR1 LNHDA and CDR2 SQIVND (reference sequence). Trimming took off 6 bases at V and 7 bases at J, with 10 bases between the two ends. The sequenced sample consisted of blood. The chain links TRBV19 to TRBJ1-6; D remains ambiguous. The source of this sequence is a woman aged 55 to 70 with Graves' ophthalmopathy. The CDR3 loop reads CASSTWKNSPLHF. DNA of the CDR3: TGTGCCAGTAGCACATGGAAGAATTCACCCCTCCACTTT.